One and the same sample provided the 10 T cell receptor beta chains below, sequenced in a study of post-analysis software for immune sequencing data. The study's findings and limits: Roughly five TRBV segments appeared more often in patients than in controls, and TRBV5-6, TRBV5-1 and TRBV20-1 were among these.

Unique molecular identifiers had been added to the TCR beta cDNA libraries. MiXCR was run by TCRdb on the PCR reads, yielding one entry per CDR3 protein. The table shows some 500,000 distinct CDR3 sequences, with roughly 45% occurring only once. The antigens of these receptors remain unknown. Sequenced: blood. Receptors originate from a girl between 5 and 17 years old with multiple sclerosis.

This clonotype showed up just a few times. A junction boundary mismatches the germline segment, possibly from a read error. The J gene is TRBJ2-1, the V gene TRBV5-1; D uncertain. The CDR3 spans 15 residues. The germline CDR1 and CDR2 sequences are SGHRS and YFSETQ. DNA for the CDR3: TGCGCCAGCAGCTTGGGCCAAACTATCTACAGTGAGCAGTTCTTC. Translated: CASSLGQTIYSEQFF.

Of note for this clonotype: A junction end diverges from the germline sequence, so it may reflect a read error. The chain links TRBV7-3 to TRBJ2-5; TRBD1 matches at 8 bases. The J call could be wrong; TRBJ2-7 is a better fit for the DNA end. Looked up from germline, CDR1 is SGHTA and CDR2 is FQGTGA. The CDR3 runs 13 residues. In nucleotides, the CDR3 is TGTACCAGCAGCTCTGACAGGGGCTACGAGCAGTACTTC. Amino acids: CTSSSDRGYEQYF.

This chain joins TRBV20-1 and TRBJ2-3, with TRBD2 matching 10 bases. The length of the CDR3 is 15 residues. The trim removed 5 bases at V and 3 bases at J, leaving 8 bases unmatched. From germline, CDR1 is DFQATT and CDR2 SNEGSKA (reference sequence). In nucleotides, the CDR3 is TGCAGTGCTCCCCCCGGGACTAGCGCGACAGATACGCAGTATTTT. Translating it yields CSAPPGTSATDTQYF.

CDR3 DNA sequence: TGTGCCAGCACCCCAGAGAGGGCGGGAGACTACAATGAGCAGTTCTTC. Its protein is CASTPERAGDYNEQFF. V and J are TRBV12-3 or TRBV12-4 and TRBJ2-1, with 7 bases fitting TRBD2. CDR3 length equals 16 residues. The junction had 12 bases not matched to a gene; V was cut back by 7 bases and J by 3 bases.

The chain combines TRBV7-2 with TRBJ1-5; 9 nucleotides align to TRBD1. The germline V gene has CDR1 SGHTA and CDR2 FQGNSA. The CDR3 loop spans 15 amino acids. V trimming: 5 bases; J trimming: 6 bases; junction bases outside the gene matches: 8. CDR3 nucleotide sequence: TGTGCCAGCAGCCCCCGGGACAGGGTTGGTCAGCCCCAGCATTTT. As protein: CASSPRDRVGQPQHF. Drawing the rest from reference TRBV7-2 and TRBJ1-5, the complete variable domain is GAGVSQSPSNKVTEKGKDVELRCDPISGHTALYWYRQSLGQGLEFLIYFQGNSAPDKSGLPSDRFSAERTGGSVSTLTIQRTQQEDSAVYLCASSPRDRVGQPQHFGDGTRLSIL.

The V gene is TRBV4-2, the J gene TRBJ2-7; D unclear. The V gene's germline CDR1 is LGHNA and CDR2 YNFKEQ. The CDR3 is 13 residues long. V was shortened by 2 bases and J by 5 bases, with 10 bases between the two germline ends. CDR3 amino acids: CASSQTQGNEQYF. CDR3 nucleotides: TGTGCCAGCAGCCAAACCCAAGGGAACGAGCAGTACTTC.

This clonotype was seen many times. The chain uses TRBV6-5 and TRBJ2-7, with TRBD1 identical over 7 bases. The CDR3 sequence is 12 residues long. Trimming took 5 bases from V and 2 from J; bases not matched to a gene: 0. Germline CDR1 is MNHEY and CDR2 is SVGAGI. CDR3 residues: CASSGQAYEQYF. CDR3 coding DNA: TGTGCCAGCAGTGGACAGGCCTACGAGCAGTACTTC.

This chain uses TRBV20-1 with TRBJ1-2; tentative D call: TRBD1 (5 bases). This CDR3 is 13 amino acids long. Trimming cost V 1 base and J 5 bases, with 11 bases left between them. Germline V lookup: CDR1 DFQATT, CDR2 SNEGSKA (reference sequence). The CDR3, as DNA: TGCAGTGCTAGAGTTATGGAGGGGTATGGCTACACCTTC. Protein: CSARVMEGYGYTF.

This clonotype was counted only a few times. V is TRBV4-1 and J is TRBJ2-5; 7 bases map to TRBD2. The CDR3 is 15 residues long. The germline V gene encodes CDR1 MGHRA and CDR2 YSYEKL. The V gene end was trimmed by 2 bases and the J gene end by 2 bases; junction bases not matched to a gene: 5. DNA for the CDR3: TGCGCCAGCAGCCAAATCGACGGGAGGCAAGAGACCCAGTACTTC. Amino acid sequence: CASSQIDGRQETQYF.

Many counts were recorded for this clonotype. This rearrangement joins TRBV5-6 to TRBJ1-2; weak D call: TRBD1 (5 bases). Germline V gives CDR1 SGHDT, CDR2 YYEEEE. Trimming removed 0 bases at V and 4 bases at J, with 10 bases between. CDR3 length: 14 residues. The CDR3 reads CASSLVGDGYGYTF. CDR3 in DNA: TGTGCCAGCAGCTTGGTAGGGGACGGCTATGGCTACACCTTC. Using reference TRBV5-6 and TRBJ1-2 for the parts outside the CDR3, the full variable domain is DAGVTQSPTHLIKTRGQQVTLRCSPKSGHDTVSWYQQALGQGPQFIFQYYEEEERQRGNFPDRFSGHQFPNYSSELNVNALLLGDSALYLCASSLVGDGYGYTFGSGTRLTVV.